These 32 T cell receptor beta chains were sequenced from one sample in a study of blood T cell repertoires in COVID-19. TCRdb keeps only in-frame clones here, not all; method: immunoSEQ multiplex PCR. The data hold 290,000 or so clones, with 86% observed a single time. Sequencing was performed on PBMCs or T cells enriched from blood (not recorded which). Source of these receptors: a woman younger than 35 who had recovered from COVID-19.

The chain is built from TRBV6-5 and TRBJ2-7; 7 positions match TRBD2. The CDR3 runs to 15 residues. CDR1 MNHEY and CDR2 SVGAGI come from the germline V gene. Losses at the gene ends were 10 bases for V and 4 bases for J; bases not matched to a gene: 16. The DNA for the CDR3 is TGTGCCATCTCCACCTTCGGGGGGATTCTATACGAGCAGTACTTC. Translation: CAISTFGGILYEQYF.

The chain employs TRBV11-2 and TRBJ2-1, with D perhaps TRBD2 (5 bases). Germline loops: CDR1 SGHAT, CDR2 FQNNGV. V lost 3 bases and J lost 2, with 14 bases in between. This CDR3 region has 16 residues. CDR3 amino acids: CASSFGGLPAYNEQFF. For the CDR3, the DNA is TGTGCCAGCAGCTTTGGTGGACTCCCAGCCTACAATGAGCAGTTCTTC.

The chain uses TRBV11-2 and TRBJ1-4; tentatively, D is TRBD1 (5 bases). This CDR3 comprises 18 residues. The germline CDR1 and CDR2 sequences are SGHAT and FQNNGV. Trimming removed 2 bases from V and 0 bases from J, with 16 bases in between. CDR3 region: CASSLSLAGHPTNEKLFF. The CDR3 region has the DNA TGTGCCAGCAGCTTATCTCTCGCGGGGCACCCAACTAATGAAAAACTGTTTTTT.

The chain carries TRBV5-4 and TRBJ1-1; 10 nucleotides line up with TRBD1. Losses at the gene ends were 4 bases for V and 4 bases for J; bases not matched to a gene: 13. Germline V gene sequence: CDR1 SGHNT, CDR2 YYREEE (reference sequence). The length of the CDR3 is 17 residues. The CDR3 DNA reads as TGTGCCAGCAGCATGGGGGACAGGGGTATTCGCAGCACTGAAGCTTTCTTT. Translated, it gives CASSMGDRGIRSTEAFF.

This clone appeared a few times. This chain connects TRBV5-8 to TRBJ1-5; weak D call: TRBD1 (5 bases). V gave up 4 bases and J gave up 0 bases, with 11 bases separating them. Germline CDR1 and CDR2: SGHTS and YDEGEE. The CDR3 loop spans 15 amino acids. The CDR3 DNA sequence: TGTGCCAGCAGCGGACTACAGGATAGCAATCAGCCCCAGCATTTT. Translating it yields CASSGLQDSNQPQHF.

The chain links TRBV5-5 to TRBJ2-3; D may be TRBD2 (5 bases). Trimming removed 4 bases from V and 3 bases from J, with 21 bases in between. CDR3 length: 17 amino acids. CDR1 is SGHKS, CDR2 YYEKEE, per germline (reference sequence). CDR3 region: CASSPSGSRAITDTQYF. As DNA, the CDR3 is TGTGCCAGCAGCCCGAGCGGTAGCCGAGCGATTACAGATACGCAGTATTTT.

The chain carries TRBV29-1 and TRBJ1-3; 7 bases are shared with TRBD1. The CDR3 has 14 residues. Germline-derived CDR1 and CDR2 are SQVTM and ANQGSEA. J lost 5 bases, V lost 5 bases, and 9 bases had no gene match. The DNA for the CDR3 is TGCAGCGTTAGCTATGGACAGGCGCGAAACACCATATATTTT. This gives the protein CSVSYGQARNTIYF.

The chain joins TRBV7-2 to TRBJ1-6; D unresolved. Germline lookup yields CDR1 SGHTA and CDR2 FQGNSA. Between the trimmed V and J ends, which lost 3 bases and 7 bases, there was a span of 10 bases. The CDR3 is 14 amino acids. The CDR3 loop is CASSLRSKNSPLHF. Here the CDR3 DNA reads TGTGCCAGCAGCTTGAGGTCGAAGAATTCACCCCTCCACTTT.

The V call is TRBV28, the J call TRBJ2-3; TRBD2 matches at 7 bases. There are 15 residues in the CDR3. Germline CDR1 reads MDHEN; CDR2 reads SYDVKM. J lost 2 bases, V lost 4 bases, and 6 bases had no gene match. CDR3 coding DNA: TGTGCCAGCAGTTGGCTAGCGGAGCCCACAGATACGCAGTATTTT. Encoded protein: CASSWLAEPTDTQYF.

The J gene is TRBJ2-1, the V gene TRBV3-1 (or the pseudogene TRBV3-2); 11 bases align to TRBD2. Germline values: CDR1 LGHDT, CDR2 YNNKEL (reference sequence). CDR3 length: 17 amino acids. The junction had 5 bases not matched to a gene; V was cut back by 0 bases and J by 4 bases. CDR3 loop: CASSQDPLAGVYNEQFF. The CDR3 DNA is TGTGCCAGCAGCCAAGACCCACTAGCGGGAGTTTACAATGAGCAGTTCTTC.

The genes are TRBV3-1 (or the pseudogene TRBV3-2) and TRBJ1-1; no clear D gene. This CDR3 is built from 15 residues. The germline V and J ends were trimmed by 0 bases and 6 bases, with 14 bases remaining between them. The germline CDR1 and CDR2 sequences are LGHDT and YNNKEL (reference sequence). CDR3 in DNA: TGTGCCAGCAGCCAAGATGTCGCGGCATACGCTGAAGCTTTCTTT. It yields the protein CASSQDVAAYAEAFF.

The rearrangement uses TRBV6-1 and TRBJ2-1; D perhaps matches TRBD1 (5 bases). CDR3 length equals 16 residues. V was shortened by 3 bases and J by 2 bases, with 14 bases between the two germline ends. Germline lookup yields CDR1 MNHNS and CDR2 SASEGT. This chain's CDR3 is CASSEVTVPTYNEQFF. In DNA, the CDR3 is TGTGCCAGCAGTGAGGTGACAGTTCCAACCTACAATGAGCAGTTCTTC.

V and J are TRBV5-1 and TRBJ2-3; 9 bases align to TRBD1. V was clipped by 4 bases and J by 3 bases; unmatched bases: 3. Germline V lookup: CDR1 SGHRS, CDR2 YFSETQ. This CDR3 has 14 amino acids. The CDR3, as DNA: TGCGCCAGCAGCAGGGACAGGGTGACAGATACGCAGTATTTT. Translated: CASSRDRVTDTQYF.

This sequence joins TRBV7-2 and TRBJ2-5, with 11 bases identical to TRBD1. The V segment lost 5 bases and the J segment 4 bases; nucleotides outside the gene matches: 12. This CDR3 region has 17 residues. Germline CDR1 and CDR2: SGHTA and FQGNSA. The CDR3 sequence: CASSARTGGVFPETQYF. The CDR3 DNA reads as TGTGCCAGCAGCGCGCGGACAGGGGGCGTCTTTCCAGAGACCCAGTACTTC.

The chain employs TRBV4-1 and TRBJ2-5, with 7 bases fitting TRBD1. V trimming: 3 bases; J trimming: 3 bases; junction bases outside the gene matches: 10. The CDR3 totals 16 residues. CDR1 is MGHRA, CDR2 YSYEKL, per germline. In DNA, the CDR3 is TGCGCCAGCAGCCATTCGATCGGGACAGCAGAAGAGACCCAGTACTTC. This encodes CASSHSIGTAEETQYF.

V is TRBV11-2 and J is TRBJ1-1; the D is unclear. The CDR3 consists of 12 residues. Between the trimmed V and J ends, which lost 5 bases and 10 bases, there was a span of 14 bases. Germline loops: CDR1 SGHAT, CDR2 FQNNGV. CDR3 in amino acids: CASSPTRISAFF. The CDR3 bases are TGTGCCAGCAGCCCAACCAGGATCTCAGCTTTCTTT.

The chain employs TRBV28 and TRBJ2-3; D is uncertain. Germline V gene sequence: CDR1 MDHEN, CDR2 SYDVKM. The germline V and J ends were trimmed by 8 bases and 2 bases, with 14 bases remaining between them. The CDR3 length is 14 residues. CDR3 in amino acids: CASGPYIITDTQYF. The CDR3 region has the DNA TGTGCCAGCGGGCCCTACATAATCACAGATACGCAGTATTTT.

The V and J genes are TRBV3-1 (or the pseudogene TRBV3-2) and TRBJ2-2, with a tentative D call TRBD1 (5 bases). The V and J ends lost 3 bases and 6 bases respectively, with 11 bases between them. Germline V gives CDR1 LGHDT, CDR2 YNNKEL (reference sequence). The CDR3 runs 14 residues. The chain's CDR3 is CASSQNWGAGELFF. CDR3 nucleotides: TGTGCCAGCAGCCAGAACTGGGGCGCCGGGGAGCTGTTTTTT.

The chain employs TRBV21-1 and TRBJ2-1; the D call of TRBD2 is as the table states it, not checked on the DNA. TRBV21-1 is designated a pseudogene. The CDR3 has 17 residues. The CDR3 loop is CASSKVRVAGLLDEQFF. As DNA, the CDR3 is TGTGCCAGCAGCAAAGTTCGAGTAGCGGGTCTTCTCGATGAGCAGTTCTTC.

The chain combines TRBV5-4 with TRBJ1-2, with 7 nucleotides matching TRBD1. Germline CDR1 and CDR2: SGHNT and YYREEE (reference sequence). Trimming took 4 bases from V and 6 from J; bases not matched to a gene: 15. The CDR3 totals 16 residues. The CDR3 coding sequence is TGTGCCAGCAGCAGGAAAACAGGGGAAAGGGATGATGGCTACACCTTC. Translating it yields CASSRKTGERDDGYTF. Based on the CDR3 plus reference TRBV5-4 and TRBJ1-2, the full variable domain is ETGVTQSPTHLIKTRGQQVTLRCSSQSGHNTVSWYQQALGQGPQFIFQYYREEENGRGNFPPRFSGLQFPNYSSELNVNALELDDSALYLCASSRKTGERDDGYTFGSGTRLTVV.

This clone was counted only a few times. This chain links TRBV19 with TRBJ1-1; 8 nucleotides match TRBD1. CDR1 is LNHDA, CDR2 SQIVND, per germline (reference sequence). The CDR3 spans 14 residues. CDR3 DNA sequence: TGTGCAGTGAATCAGGGGGCAATTATGACTGAAGCTTTCTTT. It yields the protein CAVNQGAIMTEAFF.

This chain uses TRBV7-2 with TRBJ2-3, with 10 bases identical to TRBD2. The V segment lost 1 base and the J segment 3 bases; nucleotides outside the gene matches: 4. This CDR3 comprises 16 residues. Germline CDR1 SGHTA, CDR2 FQGNSA. CDR3 protein: CASSLEAGGFTDTQYF. DNA of the CDR3: TGTGCCAGCAGCTTAGAAGCGGGGGGGTTTACAGATACGCAGTATTTT.

The table lists this clone with a few counts. This chain connects TRBV27 to TRBJ2-1, with TRBD2 as a possible D gene (6 bases). From germline, CDR1 is MNHEY and CDR2 SMNVEV (reference sequence). There are 13 residues in the CDR3. With 3 bases removed from V and 7 bases from J, the gap between germline ends came to 10 bases. CDR3 sequence: CASSLSGGNEQFF. CDR3 sequence (DNA): TGTGCCAGCAGTTTGTCTGGGGGGAATGAGCAGTTCTTC.

The chain carries TRBV11-2 and TRBJ2-7, with a weak D call TRBD2 (5 bases). V was clipped by 3 bases and J by 0 bases, with 9 bases between them. CDR1 and CDR2 (germline): SGHAT, FQNNGV. The CDR3 contains 14 residues. The CDR3 DNA is TGTGCCAGCAGCTTGACGGGAAGCTCCTACGAGCAGTACTTC. It specifies CASSLTGSSYEQYF.

The rearrangement links TRBV18 to TRBJ2-3; the match to TRBD2 covers 7 bases. J was trimmed by 6 bases and V by 0 bases; bases with no gene match: 9. CDR3 length: 16 amino acids. Germline V CDR1 and CDR2: KGHSH, LQKENI. The CDR3 region is CASSPPGGSPGDTQYF. Here the CDR3 DNA reads TGTGCCAGCTCACCACCGGGCGGGAGCCCAGGGGATACGCAGTATTTT.

V gene TRBV28 combines with J gene TRBJ2-2, with 7 bases aligning to TRBD2. Per germline, CDR1 MDHEN and CDR2 SYDVKM. Trimming cost V 4 bases and J 5 bases; bases outside gene matches: 10. The CDR3 is made up of 16 amino acids. CDR3 nucleotides: TGTGCCAGCAGTTGGGCCGGACTAGGAATGACCGGGGAGCTGTTTTTT. Amino acids: CASSWAGLGMTGELFF.

The chain employs TRBV9 and TRBJ2-1, with D unclear. Deletions cut 4 bases from V and 5 bases from J, with 4 bases between. The CDR3 runs 11 residues. Germline assignment: CDR1 SGDLS and CDR2 YYNGEE. CDR3 sequence (DNA): TGTGCCAGCAGCCTAAACAATGAGCAGTTCTTC. This sequence encodes CASSLNNEQFF. Complete variable domain (other parts from reference TRBV9 and TRBJ2-1): DSGVTQTPKHLITATGQRVTLRCSPRSGDLSVYWYQQSLDQGLQFLIQYYNGEERAKGNILERFSAQQFPDLHSELNLSSLELGDSALYFCASSLNNEQFFGPGTRLTVL.

The chain is built from TRBV18 and TRBJ2-3, with unresolved D. With 5 bases removed from V and 0 bases from J, the gap between germline ends came to 9 bases. CDR1 KGHSH and CDR2 LQKENI come from the germline V gene. The CDR3 length is 14 residues. In DNA, the CDR3 is TGTGCCAGCTCATCAGGTTATAGCACAGATACGCAGTATTTT. It yields the protein CASSSGYSTDTQYF.

This clone has only a few counts. The chain couples TRBV7-2 to TRBJ2-2; possible D gene TRBD2, 7 bases. The CDR3 extends over 16 amino acids. Germline V gene data show CDR1 as SGHTA and CDR2 as FQGNSA. The V end lost 5 bases, the J end lost 1 base, and 14 bases lay between the germline ends. CDR3 protein: CASSPRGGLNTGELFF. CDR3 coding DNA: TGTGCCAGCAGCCCGCGCGGGGGCCTGAACACCGGGGAGCTGTTTTTT.

The rearrangement links TRBV7-2 to TRBJ1-5, with TRBD1 matching over 9 bases. With V trimmed by 1 base and J by 6 bases, 7 bases remained unmatched. This CDR3 spans 16 amino acids. The germline V gene encodes CDR1 SGHTA and CDR2 FQGNSA. CDR3 DNA sequence: TGTGCCAGCAGCTTAGTAGGGACAGGGAACGGTCAGCCCCAGCATTTT. This encodes CASSLVGTGNGQPQHF.

V is TRBV25-1 and J is TRBJ1-4; the D gene is possibly TRBD1 (5 bases). The CDR3 consists of 15 residues. Germline loops: CDR1 MGHDK, CDR2 SYGVNS. Between the trimmed V and J ends, which lost 1 base and 7 bases, there was a span of 13 bases. CDR3 DNA sequence: TGTGCCAGCAGTGAATGGGCAGGGTTGGGTGAAAAACTGTTTTTT. Protein product: CASSEWAGLGEKLFF.

The chain has TRBV7-9 and TRBJ2-3; 9 nucleotides align to TRBD1. Trimming cost V 1 base and J 2 bases; bases outside gene matches: 4. There are 16 residues in the CDR3. CDR1 and CDR2 (germline): SEHNR, FQNEAQ (reference sequence). The DNA for the CDR3 is TGTGCCAGCAGCTTAGTAGGGACAGGGACCACAGATACGCAGTATTTT. Translated, it gives CASSLVGTGTTDTQYF.